One and the same sample provided the 11 T cell receptor beta chains below, sequenced in a study of regulatory T cells in long-lasting Graves disease. Time point given: persistent/refractory GD, antithyroid drugs over 5 years with positive TRAb. Isolated PBMC RNA provided the starting material for the TCR library. Combining iRepertoire HTBI primers with Arm-PCR of CDR3 regions, the authors built TCR beta libraries. One entry per CDR3 protein results from TCRdb running MiXCR on the multiplex PCR reads. The sample contains 350,000 to 450,000 distinct CDR3 sequences, roughly 25% of which appear only once. The sample consisted of peripheral blood mononuclear cells (PBMCs), taken when the disease was refractory, from a patient treated with antithyroid drugs. These receptor sequences come from a woman in her thirties or forties with Graves disease.

V gene TRBV6-4 combines with J gene TRBJ2-2; D is perhaps TRBD2 (5 bases). The CDR3 extends over 15 amino acids. V lost 4 bases, J lost 5 bases, and 14 bases lay in between. Per germline, CDR1 MRHNA and CDR2 SNTAGT. CDR3 DNA: TGTGCCAGCAGTGCTAGCCCCGATGAAACCGGGGAGCTGTTTTTT. It yields the protein CASSASPDETGELFF.

This clonotype occurred once. The J gene is TRBJ2-7, the V gene TRBV4-1; D is unresolved. The CDR3 covers 12 residues. V lost 3 bases and J lost 5, with 8 bases in between. Germline CDR1 MGHRA, CDR2 YSYEKL. The CDR3 region is CASSHRRDEQYF. CDR3 bases: TGCGCCAGCAGCCATCGGCGAGACGAGCAGTACTTC.

This clonotype was seen repeatedly, ten times or more. This rearrangement joins TRBV11-2 to TRBJ2-5; TRBD2 matches 9 bases. There are 14 residues in the CDR3. V dropped 4 bases and J dropped 5; count of bases not matched to a gene: 5. Germline-derived CDR1 and CDR2 are SGHAT and FQNNGV. The CDR3 spells CASSSGLAVETQYF. In DNA, the CDR3 is TGTGCCAGCAGCTCGGGACTAGCCGTTGAGACCCAGTACTTC.

This clonotype was found many times. This chain joins TRBV27 and TRBJ1-4, with D uncertain. The CDR3 has 14 amino acids. V lost 6 bases to trimming and J lost 8 bases, with 16 bases between them. Germline V gives CDR1 MNHEY, CDR2 SMNVEV (reference sequence). CDR3 DNA: TGTGCCAGCAGACCATGGGAGGTCCGAGAAAAACTGTTTTTT. Translating gives CASRPWEVREKLFF.

This chain connects TRBV2 to TRBJ2-1, with TRBD2 matching over 14 bases. The trim removed 6 bases at V and 8 bases at J, leaving 6 bases unmatched. Germline assignment: CDR1 SNHLY and CDR2 FYNNEI. The CDR3 runs 15 residues. The CDR3, as DNA: TGTGCCAGCAGCTCGGGACTAGCGGGAGTATATGAGCAGTTCTTC. As protein: CASSSGLAGVYEQFF.

This clonotype was seen at least ten times. This chain joins TRBV6-1 and TRBJ2-7, with D unclear. Trimming removed 3 bases at V and 3 bases at J, with 18 bases between. The CDR3 loop spans 16 amino acids. Germline CDR1 reads MNHNS; CDR2 reads SASEGT. The CDR3 reads CASSDRYVGGRYEQYF. Written as DNA, the CDR3 is TGTGCCAGCAGTGATAGGTACGTGGGTGGCCGCTACGAGCAGTACTTC.

This clonotype was counted many times. The rearrangement links TRBV28 to TRBJ1-3; tentatively, D is TRBD1 (5 bases). The CDR3 runs to 16 residues. V was cut by 6 bases and J by 0 bases, with 15 bases left in between. From germline, CDR1 is MDHEN and CDR2 SYDVKM. In nucleotides, the CDR3 is TGTGCCAGCAGACCACTGACAGTAAGCTCTGGAAACACCATATATTTT. It encodes CASRPLTVSSGNTIYF.

In this sample, this clonotype turned up many times. The rearrangement uses TRBV28 and TRBJ2-7; D not resolved. The V and J ends lost 6 bases and 7 bases respectively, with 16 bases between them. The CDR3 is 13 amino acids. Germline V lookup: CDR1 MDHEN, CDR2 SYDVKM. CDR3 nucleotide sequence: TGTGCCAGCAGCCCCCCCCCCAGAGAGGAGCAGTACTTC. It is translated as CASSPPPREEQYF.

This clonotype was seen a few times. This CDR3 is missing its conserved last phenylalanine or tryptophan, likely due to a read error. The chain uses TRBV7-9 and TRBJ2-2; tentatively, D is TRBD2 (6 bases). V was pared by 5 bases and J by 9 bases, with 13 bases between. Germline CDR1 reads SEHNR; CDR2 reads FQNEAQ (reference sequence). The length of the CDR3 is 13 residues. CDR3 in DNA: TGTGCCAGCAGCATAGTAGCGGCGAGGGAGCTGTTTCTT. Translation gives CASSIVAARELFL.

In this sample, this clonotype turned up many times. The chain carries TRBV28 and TRBJ2-7, with D perhaps matching TRBD1 (7 bases). The CDR3 spans 15 residues. Trimming removed 5 bases at V and 2 bases at J, with 16 bases between. From germline, CDR1 is MDHEN and CDR2 SYDVKM. The CDR3 bases are TGTGCCAGCAGTCCGGGGGACAGACTAACCTACGAGCAGTACTTC. It translates to CASSPGDRLTYEQYF.

In this sample, this clonotype turned up many times. This chain uses TRBV6-5 with TRBJ1-2; 7 bases match TRBD1. V was pared by 3 bases and J by 8 bases, with 9 bases of the junction left unmatched. The CDR3 spans 14 residues. The germline gives CDR1 MNHEY, CDR2 SVGAGI. Here the CDR3 DNA reads TGTGCCAGCAGTTATGAAATGACAGGGAGGGGCTACACCTTC. This codes for CASSYEMTGRGYTF.